This TCR beta chain was observed in a study of technical replicates of blood from a few donors. Clones were sequenced by immunoSEQ multiplex PCR, and TCRdb holds only the in-frame ones, with some missing. The sample has nearly 70,000 clones; roughly nine tenths are singletons. Germline CDR1 is KGHSH and CDR2 is LQKENI. Trimming shortened V by 4 bases and J by 5 bases, and 15 bases separated the two germline ends. The CDR3 sequence is 14 residues long. Sample: T cells isolated from PBMCs. This sequence was found in a human donor in good health. The chain has TRBV18 and TRBJ2-7; perhaps TRBD1 as D (6 bases). In DNA form, the CDR3 reads TGTGCCAGCTCACTGGACAGACTTCGGAACGAGCAGTACTTC. Its translation is CASSLDRLRNEQYF.